This T cell receptor (beta chain) stems from a study of T cells in Graves' hyperthyroidism and ophthalmopathy. Study outcomes and limitations: Stable hyperthyroidism was told apart from ophthalmopathy by a model built on 13 V-J features. Clonotypes that were expanded in thyroid above 0.001 mostly appeared in blood too.

Amplified regions were TCR beta CDR3 sequences from RNA transcripts. First-round RT-PCR targeting the TCR CDR3 was performed with the HTBI primer set. TCRdb re-analysed the multiplex PCR reads in MiXCR, keeping a single row per CDR3 protein. The sample contains approximately 690,000 distinct CDR3 sequences, 14% of which appear only once. This clonotype was found a few times. What it binds is unknown. Orbital computed tomography, thyroid ultrasound, serum thyroxine and TRAb, and clinical symptoms together informed the diagnoses. V lost 5 bases to trimming and J lost 4 bases; unmatched junction nucleotides: 4. This CDR3 region has 13 residues. Germline lookup yields CDR1 SGHTA and CDR2 FQGNSA.

The source is a woman aged 50 to 60 with Graves' ophthalmopathy. The chain employs TRBV7-2 and TRBJ2-7; the match to TRBD1 covers 8 bases. Sequenced input: blood. CDR3 nucleotide sequence: TGTGCCAGCAGCCAGGACAGGGTTTACGAGCAGTACTTC. Its translation: CASSQDRVYEQYF.